These 6 T cell receptor beta chains share one sample of origin, sequenced in a study of shared clonotypes between healthy human individuals. TCRdb keeps only in-frame clones here, not all; method: immunoSEQ multiplex PCR. The data show some 490,000 clones, 60% to 80% seen once. Sequences were obtained from PBMCs. Every receptor here comes from a middle-aged woman in good health. Some clones in this sample may be carry-over from other donors' samples.

V gene TRBV4-1 combines with J gene TRBJ2-7; no clear D gene. The germline V gene encodes CDR1 MGHRA and CDR2 YSYEKL. V was clipped by 1 base and J by 7 bases, with 8 bases between them. This CDR3 has 12 residues. CDR3 DNA: TGCGCCAGCAGCCAAGTCCCAGAAGAGCAGTACTTC. This translates into CASSQVPEEQYF.

The rearrangement uses TRBV21-1 and TRBJ2-1; TRBD2, the D gene given by the table, was not confirmed from the DNA. TRBV21-1 has pseudogene status. This CDR3 comprises 19 residues. The CDR3 bases are TGTGCCAGCAGCAAAGCGGGACTAGCGGGAGGCCGAATCTACAATGAGCAGTTCTTC. Encoded protein: CASSKAGLAGGRIYNEQFF.

The chain joins TRBV2 to TRBJ2-5; 7 bases agree with TRBD2. V trimming: 4 bases; J trimming: 4 bases; junction bases outside the gene matches: 15. The germline gives CDR1 SNHLY, CDR2 FYNNEI. The CDR3 loop spans 17 amino acids. The CDR3 DNA sequence: TGTGCCAGCAGTGGAGGGAGGGGAACTGGGCTAGGAGAGACCCAGTACTTC. This encodes CASSGGRGTGLGETQYF.

This chain uses TRBV11-2 with TRBJ2-5; TRBD2 agrees at 10 bases. Germline values: CDR1 SGHAT, CDR2 FQNNGV. The trim removed 6 bases at V and 5 bases at J, leaving 12 bases unmatched. The CDR3 runs 16 residues. The CDR3 DNA reads TGTGCCAGCAGTACACCGGGACTAGCGAGGCAGGAGACCCAGTACTTC. Amino acids: CASSTPGLARQETQYF.

This sequence joins TRBV12-5 and TRBJ2-1; 10 bases are a match to TRBD2. V trimming: 6 bases; J trimming: 6 bases; junction bases outside the gene matches: 8. This CDR3 has 15 amino acids. CDR1 and CDR2 (germline): LGHNT, FRNRAP. The CDR3 region has the DNA TGTGCTAGTGGGTCAGCGGGAGGGACTGTCAATGAGCAGTTCTTC. Its protein product is CASGSAGGTVNEQFF.

V and J are TRBV4-1 and TRBJ2-4; 14 nucleotides line up with TRBD2. Looked up from germline, CDR1 is MGHRA and CDR2 is YSYEKL. J lost 4 bases, V lost 4 bases, and 6 bases had no gene match. This CDR3 region has 17 residues. The CDR3 nucleotides read TGCGCCAGCAGCCTCCCAGGACTAGCGGGGGGAAAAAACATTCAGTACTTC. This codes for CASSLPGLAGGKNIQYF.